This TCR beta chain was identified during a study of beta chain features in type 1 diabetes. The wider study: Healthy donors and patients showed comparable age, gender and cell yields. Whole-study findings and limits: The cDNA sequencing approach could over-represent high-TCR-expressing cells. There was a moderate but significant shortening of TCRB CDR3s in all four CD4+ subsets of Type 1 diabetes patients.

Reverse transcribing all isolated RNA meant expressed TCRB transcripts were sequenced. Repertoires were generated with immunoSEQ multiplex PCR, while TCRdb's copy carries only in-frame clones and drops some. The sample lists 200,000 to 250,000 clones, around 68% seen once, with around 0.05% in the top ten. The single heparinised draw taken from each donor contained around 100 mL of blood on average. With V trimmed by 3 bases and J by 8 bases, 6 bases remained unmatched. Germline V lookup: CDR1 PRHDT, CDR2 FYEKMQ (reference sequence). The CDR3 extends over 14 amino acids. Regarding this clone: What it binds is not known.

The sequence came from a man aged 25-40 years in good health. The rearrangement joins TRBV13 to TRBJ2-1; 8 bases align to TRBD2. What was sequenced was naive CD4+ T cells from blood. CDR3 in DNA: TGTGCCAGCAGCTTGCCGGGGGGGCCCGATGAGCAGTTCTTC. Protein product: CASSLPGGPDEQFF.